The following is a T cell receptor (beta chain) sequence with its context. What it recognizes is unknown. The donors were all healthy and Caucasian. The entry originates in a study of identical twins. TCRdb itself ran the 5' RACE reads through MiXCR, one entry per CDR3 protein. The table has hundreds of thousands of distinct CDR3 sequences, around 12% seen once. Findings and caveats of the study: Because invariant MAIT and iNKT cells could be present, zero-insertion analyses could be partly confounded. Conclusions rested on cross-sectional statistics rather than following the same donors.

V lost 4 bases and J 8 bases, leaving 11 bases between the germline ends. This CDR3 is 13 amino acids long. Germline lookup yields CDR1 ENHRY and CDR2 SYGVKD. The same data also went into a second study, on yellow fever vaccine responses in identical twins.

This receptor was taken from a woman between 18 and 29 years old in good health. The chain is built from TRBV10-3 and TRBJ1-4, with a weak D call TRBD1 (6 bases). Sample: PBMCs. The DNA for the CDR3 is TGTGCCATCAGTGGTATCAGGGGCGAAAAACTGTTTTTT. Translated, it gives CAISGIRGEKLFF.